This is a list of T cell receptor beta chains from one sample in a study of blood T cell repertoires in COVID-19. Only in-frame clones appear in the TCRdb table, and some are missing; sequencing was by immunoSEQ multiplex PCR. Of approximately 68,000 clones in the sample, around nine tenths are singletons; the top ten hold 13%. What was sequenced was peripheral blood. Source of these receptors: a woman in her sixties with acute or convalescent COVID-19. Both conserved end residues are part of each CDR3. Fields, in order: V gene, clone size, D gene, J gene, CDR3 DNA, CDR3 protein. A D gene is named only where the DNA matches it firmly. Part of the rows lack a size; the others show once, few, many or a class for expanded clones.

v_call: TRBV7-2
clone_size: few
d_call: TRBD2
j_call: TRBJ2-2
cdr3_nt: TGTGCCAGCAGCTTAGGTAGCGGGGGGGCGGACACCGGGGAGCTGTTTTTT
cdr3_aa: CASSLGSGGADTGELFF

v_call: TRBV6-4
clone_size: NA
d_call: NA
j_call: TRBJ2-5
cdr3_nt: TGTGCCAGCAGTGCTACTAGTGGAGAGACCCAGTACTTC
cdr3_aa: CASSATSGETQYF

v_call: TRBV7-9
clone_size: NA
d_call: TRBD2
j_call: TRBJ2-1
cdr3_nt: TGTGCCAGCAGCCGGACTAGCGGGGGCTACAATGAGCAGTTCTTC
cdr3_aa: CASSRTSGGYNEQFF

v_call: TRBV29-1
clone_size: once
d_call: NA
j_call: TRBJ1-1
cdr3_nt: TGCAGCGTGAACGAACAGGGAACTGAAGCTTTCTTT
cdr3_aa: CSVNEQGTEAFF

v_call: TRBV25-1
clone_size: NA
d_call: NA
j_call: TRBJ1-1
cdr3_nt: TGTGCCAGCACCTTACAGGGTACCACTGAAGCTTTCTTT
cdr3_aa: CASTLQGTTEAFF

v_call: TRBV4-2
clone_size: NA
d_call: NA
j_call: TRBJ2-2
cdr3_nt: TGTGCCAGCAGCCCCCGAACAGCCGGGGAGCTGTTTTTT
cdr3_aa: CASSPRTAGELFF

v_call: TRBV19
clone_size: NA
d_call: TRBD1
j_call: TRBJ1-5
cdr3_nt: TGTGCCAGTACGGGAGACAGGGATCAGCCCCAGCATTTT
cdr3_aa: CASTGDRDQPQHF

v_call: TRBV25-1
clone_size: NA
d_call: NA
j_call: TRBJ1-1
cdr3_nt: TGTGCCAGCAGTGAACCGGGAAATCGAAACACTGAAGCTTTCTTT
cdr3_aa: CASSEPGNRNTEAFF

v_call: TRBV5-6
clone_size: NA
d_call: TRBD1
j_call: TRBJ1-2
cdr3_nt: TGTGCCAGCAGCGGGACAGGGGGCGCAGACTATGGCTACACCTTC
cdr3_aa: CASSGTGGADYGYTF

v_call: TRBV9
clone_size: NA
d_call: NA
j_call: TRBJ2-7
cdr3_nt: TGTGCCAGCAGCGCTGGGGCCCTAGGGGAGCAGTACTTC
cdr3_aa: CASSAGALGEQYF

v_call: TRBV5-1
clone_size: once
d_call: NA
j_call: TRBJ2-4
cdr3_nt: TGCGCCAGCAGCTCCCTCGGCGGCATAGCCAAAAACATTCAGTACTTC
cdr3_aa: CASSSLGGIAKNIQYF

v_call: TRBV5-8
clone_size: few
d_call: NA
j_call: TRBJ2-2
cdr3_nt: TGTGCCAGCAGCTATAGGGGCGTCACCGGGGAGCTGTTTTTT
cdr3_aa: CASSYRGVTGELFF

v_call: TRBV29-1
clone_size: NA
d_call: NA
j_call: TRBJ1-1
cdr3_nt: TGCAGCGTTGAGGGGGCCGGAAAGAACACTGAAGCTTTCTTT
cdr3_aa: CSVEGAGKNTEAFF

v_call: TRBV2
clone_size: NA
d_call: TRBD1
j_call: TRBJ2-5
cdr3_nt: TGTGCCAGCAGTGGCCGGGACAGGGGACAAGAGACCCAGTACTTC
cdr3_aa: CASSGRDRGQETQYF

v_call: TRBV7-2
clone_size: NA
d_call: NA
j_call: TRBJ2-3
cdr3_nt: TGTGCCAGCAACCGGGACCCTGGGGGGATAGATACGCAGTATTTT
cdr3_aa: CASNRDPGGIDTQYF

v_call: TRBV4-2
clone_size: NA
d_call: NA
j_call: TRBJ1-1
cdr3_nt: TGTGCCAGCAGCTCGAGGGAGGGGTCGAACACTGAAGCTTTCTTT
cdr3_aa: CASSSREGSNTEAFF

v_call: TRBV6-1
clone_size: once
d_call: NA
j_call: TRBJ1-1
cdr3_nt: TGTGCCAGCAGTGAAGGGTCAGGGTGGGGTTCGAGGACTGAAGCTTTCTTT
cdr3_aa: CASSEGSGWGSRTEAFF

v_call: TRBV11-2
clone_size: NA
d_call: TRBD2
j_call: TRBJ2-2
cdr3_nt: TGTGCCAGCAGCTTTCGCGGCGGGGGGCAGAACACCGGGGAGCTGTTTTTT
cdr3_aa: CASSFRGGGQNTGELFF

v_call: TRBV24-1
clone_size: NA
d_call: TRBD2
j_call: TRBJ2-3
cdr3_nt: TGTGCCACCAGTGATTTGGTTAGCGGGGGCAAAGATACGCAGTATTTT
cdr3_aa: CATSDLVSGGKDTQYF

v_call: TRBV12-3/TRBV12-4
clone_size: NA
d_call: NA
j_call: TRBJ2-6
cdr3_nt: TGTGCCAGCAGCTCCTCTGGGGCCAACGTCCTGACTTTC
cdr3_aa: CASSSSGANVLTF

v_call: TRBV2
clone_size: NA
d_call: NA
j_call: TRBJ2-7
cdr3_nt: TGTGCCAGTGCCTCCGGGACATCAGTCTACGAGCAGTACTTC
cdr3_aa: CASASGTSVYEQYF

v_call: TRBV6-1
clone_size: NA
d_call: NA
j_call: TRBJ1-4
cdr3_nt: TGTGCCAGCAGTGAAGGACAGAGGAATGAAAAACTGTTTTTT
cdr3_aa: CASSEGQRNEKLFF

v_call: TRBV4-1
clone_size: NA
d_call: NA
j_call: TRBJ2-1
cdr3_nt: TGCGCCAGCAGCAGCCCTGTTGGGCAGTTCTTC
cdr3_aa: CASSSPVGQFF

v_call: TRBV27
clone_size: NA
d_call: TRBD2
j_call: TRBJ2-5
cdr3_nt: TGTGCCAGCAGTTTATCCTCCCGACTAGCGGGTTCTCAAGAGACCCAGTACTTC
cdr3_aa: CASSLSSRLAGSQETQYF

v_call: TRBV4-2
clone_size: NA
d_call: NA
j_call: TRBJ1-2
cdr3_nt: TGTGCCAGCAGCCACCCACAGGGACGGGACTATGGCTACACCTTC
cdr3_aa: CASSHPQGRDYGYTF

v_call: TRBV30
clone_size: NA
d_call: TRBD1
j_call: TRBJ1-6
cdr3_nt: TGTGCCTGGAGGGAGGACAGGGCATCACCCCTCCACTTT
cdr3_aa: CAWREDRASPLHF

v_call: TRBV19
clone_size: once
d_call: TRBD1
j_call: TRBJ1-2
cdr3_nt: TGTGCCAGTAGACAACAGGGGGCTGAGGGCTACACCTTC
cdr3_aa: CASRQQGAEGYTF

v_call: TRBV7-6
clone_size: once
d_call: NA
j_call: TRBJ2-7
cdr3_nt: TGTGCCAGCAGCCCCAGGGGGGCAGGGAAATACGAGCAGTACTTC
cdr3_aa: CASSPRGAGKYEQYF

v_call: TRBV5-6
clone_size: NA
d_call: TRBD1
j_call: TRBJ2-2
cdr3_nt: TGTGCCAGCAGCGACAAGGGGACAGGGAACACCGGGGAGCTGTTTTTT
cdr3_aa: CASSDKGTGNTGELFF

v_call: TRBV4-1
clone_size: NA
d_call: TRBD2
j_call: TRBJ2-5
cdr3_nt: TGCGCCAGCAGCCAACCGGGACTAGCGAGAAAGACCCAGTACTTC
cdr3_aa: CASSQPGLARKTQYF

v_call: TRBV15
clone_size: once
d_call: TRBD1
j_call: TRBJ2-7
cdr3_nt: TGTGCCACCAGCAGAGAGGGACAGGTCTACGAGCAGTACTTC
cdr3_aa: CATSREGQVYEQYF

v_call: TRBV5-1
clone_size: few
d_call: NA
j_call: TRBJ2-3
cdr3_nt: TGCGCCAGCAGCTTGGCTGGGCTAGCCTTAGATACGCAGTATTTT
cdr3_aa: CASSLAGLALDTQYF

v_call: TRBV4-2
clone_size: once
d_call: NA
j_call: TRBJ1-1
cdr3_nt: TGTGCCAGCAGCCAAGATGTAGCTCGGGTGGCCACTGAAGCTTTCTTT
cdr3_aa: CASSQDVARVATEAFF

v_call: TRBV21-1
clone_size: NA
d_call: NA
j_call: TRBJ2-1
cdr3_nt: TGTGCCAGTATTCCAGGGACTTACTACAATGAGCAGTTCTTC
cdr3_aa: CASIPGTYYNEQFF

v_call: TRBV19
clone_size: NA
d_call: TRBD1
j_call: TRBJ1-1
cdr3_nt: TGTGCCAGTAGTCATCGGGACAGCAGTACTGAAGCTTTCTTT
cdr3_aa: CASSHRDSSTEAFF

v_call: TRBV5-4
clone_size: NA
d_call: NA
j_call: TRBJ1-1
cdr3_nt: TGTGCCAGCAGCTCCTGGGAGACTGAAGCTTTCTTT
cdr3_aa: CASSSWETEAFF

v_call: TRBV3-1/TRBV3-2
clone_size: NA
d_call: NA
j_call: TRBJ1-6
cdr3_nt: TGTGCCAGCAGCCAAGGACGGGGGACGAATTCACCCCTCCACTTT
cdr3_aa: CASSQGRGTNSPLHF

v_call: TRBV2
clone_size: NA
d_call: TRBD1
j_call: TRBJ1-6
cdr3_nt: TGTGCCAGCAGGGGGGACAGTTACTCACCCCTCCACTTT
cdr3_aa: CASRGDSYSPLHF

v_call: TRBV30
clone_size: NA
d_call: TRBD1
j_call: TRBJ1-3
cdr3_nt: TGTGCCTGGGGCCGGGACAGGGGATCTGGAAACACCATATATTTT
cdr3_aa: CAWGRDRGSGNTIYF

v_call: TRBV2
clone_size: NA
d_call: NA
j_call: TRBJ2-3
cdr3_nt: TGTGCCAGCAGTGGGGGTCGGGGAGATACGCAGTATTTT
cdr3_aa: CASSGGRGDTQYF